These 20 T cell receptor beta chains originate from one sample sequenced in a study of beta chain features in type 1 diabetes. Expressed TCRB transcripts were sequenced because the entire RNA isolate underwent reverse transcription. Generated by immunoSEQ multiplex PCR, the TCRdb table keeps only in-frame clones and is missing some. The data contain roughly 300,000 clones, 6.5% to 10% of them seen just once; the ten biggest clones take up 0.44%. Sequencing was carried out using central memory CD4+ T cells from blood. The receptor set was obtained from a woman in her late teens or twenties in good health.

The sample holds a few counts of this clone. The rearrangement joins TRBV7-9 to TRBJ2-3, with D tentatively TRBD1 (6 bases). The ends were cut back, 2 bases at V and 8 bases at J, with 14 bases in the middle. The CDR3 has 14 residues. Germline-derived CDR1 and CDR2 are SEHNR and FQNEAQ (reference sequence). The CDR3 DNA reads TGTGCCAGCAGCTTAATGGGGGCACAGGGTACGCAGTATTTT. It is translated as CASSLMGAQGTQYF.

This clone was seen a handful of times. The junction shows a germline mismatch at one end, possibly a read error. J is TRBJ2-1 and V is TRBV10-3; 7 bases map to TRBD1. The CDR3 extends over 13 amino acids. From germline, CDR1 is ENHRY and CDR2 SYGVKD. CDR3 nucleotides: TGTGCCAGCAGTACAGGGGTGGGCAATGAGCAGTTCTTC. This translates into CASSTGVGNEQFF.

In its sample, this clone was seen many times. CDR3 residues: CASSLDQAYGYTF. CDR3 DNA: TGTGCCAGCAGCTTGGATCAGGCGTATGGCTACACCTTC. V is TRBV5-4 and J is TRBJ1-2; D not certain. This CDR3 comprises 13 residues. The ends were cut back, 0 bases at V and 5 bases at J, with 8 bases in the middle. Per the germline V gene, CDR1 is SGHNT and CDR2 is YYREEE (reference sequence).

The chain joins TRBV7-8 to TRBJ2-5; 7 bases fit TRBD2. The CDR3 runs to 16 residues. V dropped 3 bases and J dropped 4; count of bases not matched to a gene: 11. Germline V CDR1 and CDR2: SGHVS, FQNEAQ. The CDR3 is CASSFWRDLAAETQYF. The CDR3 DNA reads TGTGCCAGCAGCTTTTGGAGGGACCTAGCGGCAGAGACCCAGTACTTC.

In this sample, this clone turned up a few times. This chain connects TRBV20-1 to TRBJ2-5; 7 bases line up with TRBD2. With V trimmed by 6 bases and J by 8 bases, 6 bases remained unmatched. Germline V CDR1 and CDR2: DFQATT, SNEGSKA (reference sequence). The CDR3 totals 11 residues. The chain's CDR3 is CSAREGATQYF. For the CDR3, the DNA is TGCAGTGCAAGGGAGGGCGCTACCCAGTACTTC.

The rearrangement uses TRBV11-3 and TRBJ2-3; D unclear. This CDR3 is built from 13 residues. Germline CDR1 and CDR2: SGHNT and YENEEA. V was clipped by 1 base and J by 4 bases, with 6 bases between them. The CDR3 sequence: CASSLGSSDTQYF. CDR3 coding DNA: TGTGCCAGCAGCTTAGGTTCCTCAGATACGCAGTATTTT.

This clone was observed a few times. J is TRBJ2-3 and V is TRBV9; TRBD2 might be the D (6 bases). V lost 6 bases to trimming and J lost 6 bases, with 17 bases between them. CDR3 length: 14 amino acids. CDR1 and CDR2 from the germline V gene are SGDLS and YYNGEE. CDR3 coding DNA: TGTGCCAGCAACACGGGACTCCCGGGTGATACGCAGTATTTT. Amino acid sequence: CASNTGLPGDTQYF. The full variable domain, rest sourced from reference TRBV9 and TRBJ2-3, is DSGVTQTPKHLITATGQRVTLRCSPRSGDLSVYWYQQSLDQGLQFLIQYYNGEERAKGNILERFSAQQFPDLHSELNLSSLELGDSALYFCASNTGLPGDTQYFGPGTRLTVL.

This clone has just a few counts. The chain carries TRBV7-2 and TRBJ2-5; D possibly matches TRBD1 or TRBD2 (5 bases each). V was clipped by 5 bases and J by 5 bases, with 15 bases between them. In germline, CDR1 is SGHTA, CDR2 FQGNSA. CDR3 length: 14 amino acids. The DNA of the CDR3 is TGTGCCAGCAGCATGAACCGGGGCGCGGAGACCCAGTACTTC. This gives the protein CASSMNRGAETQYF. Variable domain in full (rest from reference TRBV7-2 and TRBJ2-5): GAGVSQSPSNKVTEKGKDVELRCDPISGHTALYWYRQSLGQGLEFLIYFQGNSAPDKSGLPSDRFSAERTGGSVSTLTIQRTQQEDSAVYLCASSMNRGAETQYFGPGTRLLVL.

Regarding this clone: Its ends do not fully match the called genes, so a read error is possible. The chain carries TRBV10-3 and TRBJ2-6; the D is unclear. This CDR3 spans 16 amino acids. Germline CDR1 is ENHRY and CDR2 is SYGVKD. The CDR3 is CASSYSIVVGANVLTF. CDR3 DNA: TGTGCCAGCAGTTACTCGATAGTGGTTGGGGCCAACGTCCTGACTTTC.

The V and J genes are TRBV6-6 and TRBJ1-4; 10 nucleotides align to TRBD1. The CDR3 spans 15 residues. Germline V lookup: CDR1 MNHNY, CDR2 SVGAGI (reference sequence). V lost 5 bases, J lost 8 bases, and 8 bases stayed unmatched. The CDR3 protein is CASSKTGTGEEKLFF. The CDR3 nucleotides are TGTGCCAGCAGTAAAACCGGGACAGGGGAGGAAAAACTGTTTTTT.

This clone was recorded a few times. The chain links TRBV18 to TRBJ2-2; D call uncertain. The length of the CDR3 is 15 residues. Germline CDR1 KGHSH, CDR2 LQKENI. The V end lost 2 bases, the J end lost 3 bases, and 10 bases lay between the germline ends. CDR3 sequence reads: CASSPMLGYTGELFF. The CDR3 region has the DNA TGTGCCAGCTCACCAATGCTAGGCTACACCGGGGAGCTGTTTTTT.

CDR3 DNA sequence: TGCGCCAGCAGCTTGGCCGTGGCTAGCGGGAGTAGTGAGCAGTTCTTC. Protein sequence: CASSLAVASGSSEQFF. This chain uses TRBV5-1 with TRBJ2-1; TRBD2 matches 10 bases. This CDR3 spans 16 amino acids. CDR1 is SGHRS and CDR2 is YFSETQ in the germline V gene. Trimming took 0 bases from V and 9 from J; bases not matched to a gene: 9.

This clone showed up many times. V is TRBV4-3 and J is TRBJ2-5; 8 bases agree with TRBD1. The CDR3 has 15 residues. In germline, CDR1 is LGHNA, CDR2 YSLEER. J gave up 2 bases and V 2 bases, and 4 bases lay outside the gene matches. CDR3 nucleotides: TGCGCCAGCAGCCAACAATGGGACAGGCAAGAGACCCAGTACTTC. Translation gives CASSQQWDRQETQYF.

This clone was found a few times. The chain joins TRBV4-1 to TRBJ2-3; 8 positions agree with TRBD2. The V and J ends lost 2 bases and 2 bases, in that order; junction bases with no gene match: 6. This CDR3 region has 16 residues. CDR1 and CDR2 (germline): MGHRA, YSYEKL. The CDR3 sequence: CASSQSEAGVTDTQYF. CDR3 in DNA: TGCGCCAGCAGCCAAAGTGAAGCGGGAGTCACAGATACGCAGTATTTT.

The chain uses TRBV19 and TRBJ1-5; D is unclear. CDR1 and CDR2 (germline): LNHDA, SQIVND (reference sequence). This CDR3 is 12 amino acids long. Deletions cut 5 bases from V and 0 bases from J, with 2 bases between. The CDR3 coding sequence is TGTGCCAGTAGTTATAGCAATCAGCCCCAGCATTTT. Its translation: CASSYSNQPQHF.

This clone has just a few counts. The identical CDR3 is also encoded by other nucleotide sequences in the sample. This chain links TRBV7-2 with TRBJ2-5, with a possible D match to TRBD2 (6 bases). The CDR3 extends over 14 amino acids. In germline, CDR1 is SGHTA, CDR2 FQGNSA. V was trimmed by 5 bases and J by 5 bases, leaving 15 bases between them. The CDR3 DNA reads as TGTGCCAGCAGCATTAGCGGAACAAAGGAGACCCAGTACTTC. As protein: CASSISGTKETQYF.

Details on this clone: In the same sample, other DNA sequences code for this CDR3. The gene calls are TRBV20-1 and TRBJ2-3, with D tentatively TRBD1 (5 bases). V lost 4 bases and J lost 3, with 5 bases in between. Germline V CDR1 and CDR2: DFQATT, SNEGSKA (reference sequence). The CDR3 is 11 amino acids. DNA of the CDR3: TGCAGTGCTAAGGGGACAGATACGCAGTATTTT. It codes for CSAKGTDTQYF.

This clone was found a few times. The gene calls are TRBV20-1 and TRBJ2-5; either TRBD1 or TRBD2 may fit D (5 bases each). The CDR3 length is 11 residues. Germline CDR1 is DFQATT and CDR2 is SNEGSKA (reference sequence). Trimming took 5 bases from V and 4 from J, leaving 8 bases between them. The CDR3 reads CSAGTRETQYF. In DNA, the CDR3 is TGCAGTGCTGGGACCAGAGAGACCCAGTACTTC.

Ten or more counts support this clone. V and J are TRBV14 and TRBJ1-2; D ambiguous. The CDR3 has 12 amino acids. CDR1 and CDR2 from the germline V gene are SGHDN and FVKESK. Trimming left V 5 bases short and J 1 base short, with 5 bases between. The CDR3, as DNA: TGTGCCAGCAGCGCAAGTAACTATGGCTACACCTTC. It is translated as CASSASNYGYTF.

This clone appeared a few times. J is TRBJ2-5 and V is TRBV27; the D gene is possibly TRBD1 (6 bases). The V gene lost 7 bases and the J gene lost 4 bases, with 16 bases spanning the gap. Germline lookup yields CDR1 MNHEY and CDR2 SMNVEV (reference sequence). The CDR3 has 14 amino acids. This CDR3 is CASNKRGFGETQYF. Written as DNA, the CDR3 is TGTGCCAGCAACAAGAGGGGGTTTGGAGAGACCCAGTACTTC.